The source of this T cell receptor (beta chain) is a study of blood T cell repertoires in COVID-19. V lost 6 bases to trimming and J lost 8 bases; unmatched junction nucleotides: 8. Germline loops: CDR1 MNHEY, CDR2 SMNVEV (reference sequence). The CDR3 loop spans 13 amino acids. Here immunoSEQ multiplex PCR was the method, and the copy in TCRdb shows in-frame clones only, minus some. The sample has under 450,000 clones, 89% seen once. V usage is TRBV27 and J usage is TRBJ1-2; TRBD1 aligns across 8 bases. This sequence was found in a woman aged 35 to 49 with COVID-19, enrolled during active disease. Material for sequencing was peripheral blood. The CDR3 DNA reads TGTGCCAGCAGCTTCAGGGGGCTAGAGGGCTACACCTTC. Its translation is CASSFRGLEGYTF.